A selection of T cell receptor beta chains follows, all from one sample in a study of low-dose radiotherapy and immunotherapy resistance in tumors. One entry per CDR3 protein, called by TCRdb with MiXCR from the reads. This table holds tens of thousands of distinct CDR3 sequences, 30% to 40% found once. Source: PBMCs, taken before treatment. These receptors came from a female donor with ovarian cancer. Each CDR3 is given with its conserved first and last residue. A D gene is named only where the DNA matches it firmly. The listing skips clone size in some rows; elsewhere it reads once, few, many or a size class.

clone_size: few
j_call: TRBJ2-1
d_call: TRBD1
v_call: TRBV10-3
cdr3_nt: TGTGCCATCAGCCCGGGACAGAACTACAATGAGCAGTTCTTC
cdr3_aa: CAISPGQNYNEQFF

clone_size: many
j_call: TRBJ1-2
d_call: -
v_call: TRBV29-1
cdr3_nt: TGCAGCGTTGAAAAACAGGATTATAACTATGGCTACACCTTC
cdr3_aa: CSVEKQDYNYGYTF

clone_size: -
j_call: TRBJ2-2
d_call: TRBD1
v_call: TRBV5-4
cdr3_nt: TGTGCCAGCAGCGGCCGGGACAGGAGCACCGGGGAGCTGTTTTTT
cdr3_aa: CASSGRDRSTGELFF

clone_size: -
j_call: TRBJ1-2
d_call: -
v_call: TRBV29-1
cdr3_nt: TGCAGCGTTGGCCTGGCCCTCCACAGGGAGGACTACACCTTC
cdr3_aa: CSVGLALHREDYTF

clone_size: -
j_call: TRBJ2-7
d_call: -
v_call: TRBV28
cdr3_nt: TGTGCCAGCACCACGGGATTGGCGTTAACCGAGCAGTACTTC
cdr3_aa: CASTTGLALTEQYF

clone_size: -
j_call: TRBJ2-2
d_call: -
v_call: TRBV24-1
cdr3_nt: -
cdr3_aa: CATSDPRQNTGELFFFFFF

clone_size: many
j_call: TRBJ1-1
d_call: -
v_call: TRBV20-1
cdr3_nt: TGCAGTGCTGCTAGTATAGAATGGGACACTGAAGCTTTCTTT
cdr3_aa: CSAASIEWDTEAFF

clone_size: -
j_call: TRBJ2-2
d_call: TRBD1
v_call: TRBV9
cdr3_nt: TGTGCCAGCAGCGTCGAGACAGGGGCCACCGGGGAGCTGTTTTTT
cdr3_aa: CASSVETGATGELFF

clone_size: -
j_call: TRBJ2-1
d_call: -
v_call: TRBV6-6
cdr3_nt: TGTGCCAGCGGGACCAGCAATGAGCAGTTCTTC
cdr3_aa: CASGTSNEQFF

clone_size: many
j_call: TRBJ2-7
d_call: -
v_call: TRBV7-9
cdr3_nt: TGTGCCAGCAGCTTCGCGGTGGCAGGGCCTTACTTC
cdr3_aa: CASSFAVAGPYF

clone_size: many
j_call: TRBJ1-1
d_call: TRBD1
v_call: TRBV5-5
cdr3_nt: TGCGCCAGCAGCTTATCAGGGGGCGCGACTGAAGCTTTCTTT
cdr3_aa: CASSLSGGATEAFF

clone_size: many
j_call: TRBJ1-2
d_call: -
v_call: TRBV7-2
cdr3_nt: TGTGCCAGCAGCCGAGTGGGGTATGGCTACACCTTC
cdr3_aa: CASSRVGYGYTF

clone_size: few
j_call: TRBJ1-2
d_call: TRBD1
v_call: TRBV6-1
cdr3_nt: TGTGCCAGCAGTCTGACAGGGGGAGGCTACACCTTC
cdr3_aa: CASSLTGGGYTF

clone_size: -
j_call: TRBJ2-7
d_call: TRBD2
v_call: TRBV3-1
cdr3_nt: TGTGCCAGCAGCCTGTTGACTAGCGGATCCTACGAGCAGTACTTC
cdr3_aa: CASSLLTSGSYEQYF

clone_size: -
j_call: TRBJ2-6
d_call: -
v_call: TRBV4-3
cdr3_nt: TGCGCCAGCAGCCGCTACTTCCCGGGATCTACCAACGTCCTGACTTTC
cdr3_aa: CASSRYFPGSTNVLTF

clone_size: -
j_call: TRBJ1-5
d_call: -
v_call: TRBV20-1
cdr3_nt: TGCAGTGCTAGAGATGGGCCAGGTCAGCCCCAGCATTTT
cdr3_aa: CSARDGPGQPQHF

clone_size: many
j_call: TRBJ2-7
d_call: -
v_call: TRBV18
cdr3_nt: TGTGCCAGCTCATCTCAACAGCTGGGGGAGCAGTACTTC
cdr3_aa: CASSSQQLGEQYF

clone_size: -
j_call: TRBJ2-7
d_call: TRBD2
v_call: TRBV27
cdr3_nt: TGTGCCAGCCTTAAACCTCTAGCGGGACTCTCCTACGAGCAGTACTTC
cdr3_aa: CASLKPLAGLSYEQYF

clone_size: many
j_call: TRBJ2-7
d_call: TRBD2
v_call: TRBV3-1
cdr3_nt: TGTGCCAGCAGCCAAGATCTCTCCACGCTAGCGGTGAAGAACGAGCAGTACTTC
cdr3_aa: CASSQDLSTLAVKNEQYF

clone_size: many
j_call: TRBJ1-4
d_call: -
v_call: TRBV7-2
cdr3_nt: TGTGCCAGCAGCTTAGTGGGCCCCCAGGGAGCAACTAATGAAAAACTGTTTTTT
cdr3_aa: CASSLVGPQGATNEKLFF

clone_size: once
j_call: TRBJ2-7
d_call: -
v_call: TRBV6-7
cdr3_nt: TGTGCCAGCAGTTACGAGTCCTACTCCTACGAGCAGTACTTC
cdr3_aa: CASSYESYSYEQYF

clone_size: many
j_call: TRBJ2-1
d_call: -
v_call: TRBV7-9
cdr3_nt: TGTGCCAGCAGCCCCTTGCTCTCCGGGTACAATGAGCAGTTCTTC
cdr3_aa: CASSPLLSGYNEQFF

clone_size: few
j_call: TRBJ1-2
d_call: -
v_call: TRBV23-1
cdr3_nt: TGTGCCAGCAGCCAACCCCCCTCCTATGGCTACACCTTC
cdr3_aa: CASSQPPSYGYTF

clone_size: many
j_call: TRBJ1-1
d_call: -
v_call: TRBV18
cdr3_nt: TGTGCCAGCTCACCGGATAAGAACACTGAAGCTTTCTTT
cdr3_aa: CASSPDKNTEAFF

clone_size: many
j_call: TRBJ2-7
d_call: TRBD2
v_call: TRBV20-1
cdr3_nt: TGCAGTGCGTTGACTAGCGGGGGGAAAGAGGAGCAGTACTTC
cdr3_aa: CSALTSGGKEEQYF

clone_size: many
j_call: TRBJ1-4
d_call: TRBD1
v_call: TRBV15
cdr3_nt: TGTGCCACCAGCAGAGATAAAGCCACAGGGACAGCTAATGAAAAACTGTTTTTT
cdr3_aa: CATSRDKATGTANEKLFF